This T cell receptor beta chain was recorded in a study of T-cell reconstitution after alpha-beta-depleted transplantation in children. CDR1 is SGHNT and CDR2 is YENEEA in the germline V gene. The CDR3 consists of 18 residues. Trimming stripped 1 base from V and 1 base from J, with 17 bases between. Unique molecular identifiers were incorporated into the prepared TCRbeta library. TCRdb ran MiXCR on the PCR reads and lists one entry per CDR3 protein. The sample records approximately 270,000 distinct CDR3 sequences, roughly 9.5% being singletons. This clonotype was picked up a small number of times. The sequence was collected from a human donor who donated a stem cell graft to a child with SCID. The sequenced sample was PBMCs from the stem cell graft donor, obtained from the stem cell graft. J is TRBJ1-5 and V is TRBV11-3, with a possible D match to TRBD1 (5 bases). CDR3 sequence: CASSLGLVDEGSNQPQHF. CDR3 sequence (DNA): TGTGCCAGCAGCTTAGGTTTAGTGGATGAGGGGAGCAATCAGCCCCAGCATTTT.